A single sample is the source of the 14 T cell receptor beta chains below, sequenced in a study of cytotoxic CD8 clonotypes in ibrutinib-treated CLL. Sequencing used immunoSEQ multiplex PCR; TCRdb keeps in-frame clones, though not all of them. The data show tens of thousands of clones, approximately 82% seen once. The starting material was PBMCs, obtained after 24 months of ibrutinib treatment. The receptors here all came from a human donor with chronic lymphocytic leukemia.

V gene TRBV11-3 combines with J gene TRBJ2-1; TRBD2 is a possible D gene (5 bases). The V end lost 1 base, the J end lost 12 bases, and 10 bases lay between the germline ends. Per germline, CDR1 SGHNT and CDR2 YENEEA. The CDR3 is made up of 12 amino acids. In DNA, the CDR3 is TGTGCCAGCAGCTTAGTGTCGGGGTCGCAGTTCTTC. As protein: CASSLVSGSQFF.

The J gene is TRBJ1-5, the V gene TRBV6-1; no clear D. The V and J ends lost 8 bases and 6 bases respectively, with 14 bases between them. This CDR3 is 13 amino acids long. Germline V gene sequence: CDR1 MNHNS, CDR2 SASEGT. The CDR3 is CASRTGWSQPQHF. The CDR3, as DNA: TGTGCCAGCCGGACCGGCTGGAGTCAGCCCCAGCATTTT.

This clone was seen just once. The chain couples TRBV11-3 to TRBJ2-1; 12 bases agree with TRBD2. J was trimmed by 8 bases and V by 6 bases; bases with no gene match: 8. Looked up from germline, CDR1 is SGHNT and CDR2 is YENEEA. The CDR3 is 15 amino acids. DNA of the CDR3: TGTGCCAGCAGTCTTCAGGGACTAGCGGGCGATGAGCAGTTCTTC. This translates into CASSLQGLAGDEQFF. Drawing the rest from reference TRBV11-3 and TRBJ2-1, the complete variable domain is EAGVVQSPRYKIIEKKQPVAFWCNPISGHNTLYWYLQNLGQGPELLIRYENEEAVDDSQLPKDRFSAERLKGVDSTLKIQPAELGDSAVYLCASSLQGLAGDEQFFGPGTRLTVL.

This clone has only a few counts. The chain joins TRBV7-2 to TRBJ2-7, with D unresolved. In germline, CDR1 is SGHTA, CDR2 FQGNSA. Trimming removed 2 bases at V and 6 bases at J, with 14 bases between. The CDR3 consists of 14 residues. The CDR3 bases are TGTGCCAGCAGCTTATCGCGGCCTCAAGGCGAGCAGTACTTC. Residues: CASSLSRPQGEQYF.

V is TRBV28 and J is TRBJ1-2; 7 bases match TRBD1. The CDR3 runs 13 residues. Per germline, CDR1 MDHEN and CDR2 SYDVKM. V shed 6 bases and J 4 bases; nucleotides not matched to a gene: 5. CDR3 residues: CASSRDSGYGYTF. In nucleotides, the CDR3 is TGTGCCAGCAGCCGGGACAGTGGCTATGGCTACACCTTC.

The rearrangement joins TRBV6-5 to TRBJ1-2; D is possibly TRBD1 (6 bases). Germline assignment: CDR1 MNHEY and CDR2 SVGAGI. This CDR3 region has 15 residues. Deletions cut 0 bases from V and 2 bases from J, with 10 bases between. The CDR3 protein is CASSYSTGENYGYTF. CDR3 in DNA: TGTGCCAGCAGTTACTCGACAGGAGAGAACTATGGCTACACCTTC.

The chain has TRBV28 and TRBJ1-3, with D hard to call. This CDR3 is built from 14 residues. V dropped 4 bases and J dropped 0 bases, with 7 bases sitting between them. The germline gives CDR1 MDHEN, CDR2 SYDVKM. CDR3 DNA sequence: TGTGCCAGCAGTTCATTGAGCTCTGGAAACACCATATATTTT. It codes for CASSSLSSGNTIYF.

The chain couples TRBV7-2 to TRBJ2-4; 11 bases are a match to TRBD2. This CDR3 is built from 14 residues. The V and J ends lost 4 bases and 5 bases, in that order; junction bases with no gene match: 1. Germline V gene sequence: CDR1 SGHTA, CDR2 FQGNSA. CDR3 region: CASSYSGGENIQYF. The CDR3 DNA is TGTGCCAGCAGCTATAGCGGGGGGGAAAACATTCAGTACTTC. Supplemented by reference TRBV7-2 and TRBJ2-4, the full variable domain reads GAGVSQSPSNKVTEKGKDVELRCDPISGHTALYWYRQSLGQGLEFLIYFQGNSAPDKSGLPSDRFSAERTGGSVSTLTIQRTQQEDSAVYLCASSYSGGENIQYFGAGTRLSVL.

V usage is TRBV19 and J usage is TRBJ2-1, with 8 bases lining up with TRBD1. J gave up 6 bases and V 7 bases, and 5 bases lay outside the gene matches. CDR1 is LNHDA, CDR2 SQIVND, per germline (reference sequence). This CDR3 has 13 amino acids. The CDR3 DNA sequence: TGTGCCAGTATGGGGACAGGCCTCAATGAGCAGTTCTTC. This codes for CASMGTGLNEQFF.

The V and J genes are TRBV5-4 and TRBJ2-1; 13 bases align to TRBD2. With 0 bases clipped from V and 7 bases from J, the junction kept 10 bases outside the gene matches. This CDR3 is 18 amino acids long. Germline lookup yields CDR1 SGHNT and CDR2 YYREEE (reference sequence). The CDR3 reads CASSLGTSGRALSNEQFF. In DNA, the CDR3 is TGTGCCAGCAGCTTGGGTACTAGCGGGAGGGCCTTGAGTAATGAGCAGTTCTTC.

The chain recombines TRBV5-1 with TRBJ1-4, with D unresolved. V was shortened by 5 bases and J by 8 bases, with 13 bases between the two germline ends. This CDR3 has 13 residues. Germline values: CDR1 SGHRS, CDR2 YFSETQ. The CDR3 is CASRTIAGEKLFF. The DNA for the CDR3 is TGCGCCAGCAGGACAATAGCCGGGGAAAAACTGTTTTTT.

This chain links TRBV5-4 with TRBJ2-3; TRBD2 aligns across 12 bases. The germline gives CDR1 SGHNT, CDR2 YYREEE (reference sequence). After removal of 4 bases from V and 4 bases from J, the junction contained 7 bases not matched to a gene. CDR3 length: 16 residues. CDR3 sequence reads: CASSPELAGGPDTQYF. The CDR3 DNA sequence: TGTGCCAGCAGCCCCGAGCTAGCGGGAGGGCCAGATACGCAGTATTTT.

The rearrangement links TRBV7-3 to TRBJ1-1, with no clear D. The CDR3 runs 14 residues. The germline V and J ends were trimmed by 2 bases and 7 bases, with 14 bases remaining between them. Germline V lookup: CDR1 SGHTA, CDR2 FQGTGA. The CDR3 region has the DNA TGTGCCAGCAGCTTAGGTCCCCTCCTGGGTGAAGCTTTCTTT. It encodes CASSLGPLLGEAFF.

The rearrangement joins TRBV7-8 to TRBJ2-5, with D possibly TRBD2 on 6 matching bases. Germline-derived CDR1 and CDR2 are SGHVS and FQNEAQ. Trimming pared 1 base from V and 3 bases from J, leaving 12 bases between. This CDR3 is 15 amino acids long. The CDR3 region has the DNA TGTGCCAGCAGCTTAGGGAATCTAGCGAAAGAGACCCAGTACTTC. It yields the protein CASSLGNLAKETQYF.